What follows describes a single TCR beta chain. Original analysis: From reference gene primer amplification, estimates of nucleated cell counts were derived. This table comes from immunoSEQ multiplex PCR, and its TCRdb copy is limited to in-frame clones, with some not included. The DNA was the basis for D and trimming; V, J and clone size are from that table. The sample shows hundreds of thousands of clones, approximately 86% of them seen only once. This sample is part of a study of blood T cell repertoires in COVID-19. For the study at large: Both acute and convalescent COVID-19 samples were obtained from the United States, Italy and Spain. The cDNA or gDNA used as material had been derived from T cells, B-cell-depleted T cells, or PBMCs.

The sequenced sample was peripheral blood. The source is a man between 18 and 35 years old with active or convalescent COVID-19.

In DNA form, the CDR3 reads TGCGCCAGCAGTGACAGATACACATCAGATACGCAGTATTTT. This gives the protein CASSDRYTSDTQYF. The chain is built from TRBV10-2 and TRBJ2-3; no reliable D call. This CDR3 has 14 residues. V lost 3 bases and J lost 4, with 11 bases in between. CDR1 is WSHSY, CDR2 SAAADI, per germline.